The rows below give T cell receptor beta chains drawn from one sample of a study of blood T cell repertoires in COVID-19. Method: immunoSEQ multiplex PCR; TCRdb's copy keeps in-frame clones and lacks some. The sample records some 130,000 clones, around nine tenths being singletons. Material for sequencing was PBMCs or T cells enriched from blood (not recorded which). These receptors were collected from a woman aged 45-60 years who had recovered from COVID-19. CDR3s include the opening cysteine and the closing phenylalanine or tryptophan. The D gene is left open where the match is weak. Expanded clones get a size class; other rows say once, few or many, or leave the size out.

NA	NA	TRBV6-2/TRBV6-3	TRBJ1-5	CASSPMDRRQPQHF	TGTGCCAGCAGTCCCATGGACAGACGGCAGCCCCAGCATTTT
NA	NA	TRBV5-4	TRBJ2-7	CASSSGTTYEQYF	TGTGCCAGCAGCTCAGGAACAACCTACGAGCAGTACTTC
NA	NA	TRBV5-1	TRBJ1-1	CASSLEGLNTEAFF	TGCGCCAGCAGCTTGGAGGGGTTGAACACTGAAGCTTTCTTT
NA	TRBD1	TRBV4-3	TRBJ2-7	CASSQADRGLTEQYF	TGCGCCAGCAGCCAAGCAGACAGGGGCCTTACCGAGCAGTACTTC
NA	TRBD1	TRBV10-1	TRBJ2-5	CASSESSRGLHETQYF	TGCGCCAGCAGTGAGTCGAGTAGGGGGCTACATGAGACCCAGTACTTC
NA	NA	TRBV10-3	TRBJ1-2	CAISETLDGAPAF	TGTGCCATCAGTGAGACCCTAGACGGCGCCCCCGCCTTC
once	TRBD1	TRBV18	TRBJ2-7	CASSPTGGRSYEQYF	TGTGCCAGCTCACCCACAGGGGGCCGCTCCTACGAGCAGTACTTC
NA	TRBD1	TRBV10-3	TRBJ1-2	CAISPTGNYGYTF	TGTGCCATCAGCCCGACAGGGAACTATGGCTACACCTTC
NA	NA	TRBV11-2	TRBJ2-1	CASSTQGSLSYNEQFF	TGTGCCAGCAGCACGCAGGGGTCTCTATCCTACAATGAGCAGTTCTTC
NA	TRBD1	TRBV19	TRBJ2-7	CASRGDRAYEQYF	TGTGCCTCTCGGGGAGACAGGGCGTACGAGCAGTACTTC
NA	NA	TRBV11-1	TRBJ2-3	CASSSRSTVATQYF	TGTGCCAGCAGTTCCCGATCGACAGTCGCTACGCAGTATTTT
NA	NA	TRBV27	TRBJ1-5	CASSPRQDQPQHF	TGTGCCAGCAGCCCGAGACAGGATCAGCCCCAGCATTTT
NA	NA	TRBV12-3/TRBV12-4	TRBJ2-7	CASRIGGVGEQYF	TGTGCCAGCAGAATAGGGGGGGTTGGCGAGCAGTACTTC
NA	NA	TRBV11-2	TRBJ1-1	CASSFSGLNTEAFF	TGTGCCAGCAGCTTTTCGGGACTAAACACTGAAGCTTTCTTT
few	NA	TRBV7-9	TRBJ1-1	CASNQGNTEAFF	TGTGCCAGCAACCAGGGAAACACTGAAGCTTTCTTT
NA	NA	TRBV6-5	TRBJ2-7	CASSYRNTRGGDEQYF	TGTGCCAGCAGTTACCGCAACACTCGAGGGGGGGACGAGCAGTACTTC
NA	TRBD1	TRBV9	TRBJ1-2	CASSPGQGGLLLGYTF	TGTGCCAGCAGCCCCGGACAGGGCGGACTACTCCTTGGCTACACCTTC
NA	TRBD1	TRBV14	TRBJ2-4	CASSPTGFLAKNIQYF	TGTGCCAGCAGCCCGACAGGGTTTCTAGCCAAAAACATTCAGTACTTC
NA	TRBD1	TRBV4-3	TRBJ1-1	CASSQDKGAEAFF	TGCGCCAGCAGCCAAGATAAGGGGGCCGAAGCTTTCTTT
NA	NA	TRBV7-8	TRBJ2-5	CASSFTNRAWETQYF	TGTGCCAGCAGCTTTACAAACAGGGCGTGGGAGACCCAGTACTTC
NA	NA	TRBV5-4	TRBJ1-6	CASSLGQDNSPLHF	TGTGCCAGCAGCTTGGGCCAGGATAATTCACCCCTCCACTTT
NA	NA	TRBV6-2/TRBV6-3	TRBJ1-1	CASSLPVWTEAFF	TGTGCCAGCAGCCTACCGGTTTGGACTGAAGCTTTCTTT
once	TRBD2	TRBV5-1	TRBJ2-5	CASSLAPGREETQYF	TGCGCCAGCAGCTTGGCCCCAGGGAGGGAGGAGACCCAGTACTTC
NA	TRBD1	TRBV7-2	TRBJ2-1	CASSLRTGRFSNEQFF	TGTGCCAGCAGCTTAAGGACAGGCCGTTTTAGTAATGAGCAGTTCTTC
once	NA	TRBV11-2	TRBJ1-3	CASSLEVPGSGNTIYF	TGTGCCAGCAGCTTAGAGGTCCCAGGGTCAGGAAACACCATATATTTT
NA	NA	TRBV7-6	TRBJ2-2	CASSPLNTGELFF	TGTGCCAGCAGTCCACTGAACACCGGGGAGCTGTTTTTT
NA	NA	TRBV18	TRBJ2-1	CASSPGTPGWGSYNEQFF	TGTGCCAGCTCACCAGGGACTCCAGGGTGGGGCTCCTACAATGAGCAGTTCTTC
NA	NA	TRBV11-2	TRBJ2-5	CASSLRTASYQETQYF	TGTGCCAGCAGCTTACGGACAGCCTCGTACCAAGAGACCCAGTACTTC
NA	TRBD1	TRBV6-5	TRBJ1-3	CASGTGTGGGNTIYF	TGTGCCAGCGGGACCGGGACAGGGGGCGGAAACACCATATATTTT
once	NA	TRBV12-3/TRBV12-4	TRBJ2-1	CASSSQGMDEQFF	TGTGCCAGCAGTTCCCAGGGTATGGATGAGCAGTTCTTC
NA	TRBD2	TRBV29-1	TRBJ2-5	CSVGTSGGQETQYF	TGCAGCGTAGGGACTAGCGGGGGGCAAGAGACCCAGTACTTC
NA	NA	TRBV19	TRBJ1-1	CASRTTGRTEAFF	TGTGCCAGTAGAACTACAGGGCGCACTGAAGCTTTCTTT
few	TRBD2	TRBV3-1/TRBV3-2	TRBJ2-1	CASSQDLRGGLLKQFF	TGTGCCAGCAGCCAAGATCTGCGGGGGGGCCTTTTGAAGCAGTTCTTC
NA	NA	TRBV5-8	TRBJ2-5	CASSLVAGDQYF	TGTGCCAGCAGCCTTGTGGCAGGGGACCAGTACTTC
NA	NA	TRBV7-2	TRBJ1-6	CASKTRDTEYSPLHF	TGTGCCAGCAAGACACGGGACACCGAATATTCACCCCTCCACTTT
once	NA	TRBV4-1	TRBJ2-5	CASSQLPRDPDLQETQYF	TGCGCCAGCAGCCAACTACCCAGGGATCCAGATCTTCAAGAGACCCAGTACTTC
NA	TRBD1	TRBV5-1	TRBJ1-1	CASSPRTGGDTEAFF	TGCGCCAGCAGCCCTCGGACAGGGGGGGACACTGAAGCTTTCTTT
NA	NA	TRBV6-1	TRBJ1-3	CASSGGQTLSGNTIYF	TGTGCCAGCAGTGGCGGACAGACCCTCTCTGGAAACACCATATATTTT
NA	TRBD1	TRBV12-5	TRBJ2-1	CASAHYRGPYNEQFF	TGTGCTAGTGCCCACTACAGGGGACCTTACAATGAGCAGTTCTTC
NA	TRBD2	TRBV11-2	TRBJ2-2	CASSLFGGAHTGELFF	TGTGCCAGCAGCTTGTTCGGGGGGGCTCACACCGGGGAGCTGTTTTTT
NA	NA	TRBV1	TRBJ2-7	CTSSQVRGGDEQYF	TGCACCAGCAGCCAAGTTCGCGGGGGGGACGAGCAGTACTTC
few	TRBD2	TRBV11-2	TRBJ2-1	CASSLDRASGEQFF	TGTGCCAGCAGCTTAGATCGTGCTAGCGGGGAGCAGTTCTTC
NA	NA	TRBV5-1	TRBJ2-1	CASSWSDRLPYNEQFF	TGCGCCAGCAGCTGGTCGGACAGACTACCCTACAATGAGCAGTTCTTC
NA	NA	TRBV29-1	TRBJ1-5	CSVGLGRTAGDQPQHF	TGCAGCGTTGGTTTGGGTAGGACAGCTGGTGATCAGCCCCAGCATTTT
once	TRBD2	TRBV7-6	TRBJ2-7	CASSPPSAGGTYEQYF	TGTGCCAGCAGCCCTCCCTCAGCGGGGGGAACCTACGAGCAGTACTTC
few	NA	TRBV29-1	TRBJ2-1	CSVTEGPNEQFF	TGCAGCGTTACGGAGGGACCCAATGAGCAGTTCTTC
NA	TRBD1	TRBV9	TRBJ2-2	CASSAGTGWTGELFF	TGTGCCAGCAGCGCGGGGACAGGGTGGACCGGGGAGCTGTTTTTT
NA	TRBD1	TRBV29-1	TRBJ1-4	CSVAPGQGDEKLFF	TGCAGCGTTGCGCCGGGACAGGGGGATGAAAAACTGTTTTTT
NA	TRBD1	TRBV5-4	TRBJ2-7	CASSLGGTGGLYEQYF	TGTGCCAGCAGCCTGGGAGGGACAGGGGGCCTCTACGAGCAGTACTTC
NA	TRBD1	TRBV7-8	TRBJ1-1	CASSPVRGLNTEAFF	TGTGCCAGCAGCCCAGTCAGGGGGCTGAACACTGAAGCTTTCTTT
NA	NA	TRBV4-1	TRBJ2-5	CASSRSDSQETQYF	TGCGCCAGCAGCCGCTCCGACAGCCAAGAGACCCAGTACTTC
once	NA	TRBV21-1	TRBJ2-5	CASGGCRGSQETQYF	TGTGCCAGCGGCGGGTGTCGGGGGAGTCAAGAGACCCAGTACTTC
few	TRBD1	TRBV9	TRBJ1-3	CASSVGGQPTWGSGNTIYF	TGTGCCAGCAGCGTAGGGGGACAGCCAACGTGGGGGTCTGGAAACACCATATATTTT
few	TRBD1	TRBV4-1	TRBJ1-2	CASSPTGGNNYGYTF	TGCGCCAGCAGCCCGACAGGGGGCAATAACTATGGCTACACCTTC
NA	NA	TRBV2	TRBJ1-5	CASSEGRGYSNQPQHF	TGTGCCAGCAGTGAAGGCAGGGGATATAGCAATCAGCCCCAGCATTTT